This TCR beta chain came from a study of shared clonotypes between healthy human individuals. Study-level information: Used for every donor were three CD4 naive, three CD4 memory, two CD8 naive and one CD8 memory plate.

Genomic DNA from each subset was divided evenly over several immunoSEQ plates. Produced via immunoSEQ multiplex PCR; TCRdb's table is partial and in-frame only. Seen here are 2 million to 3 million clones, 80% to 95% observed once, and the top ten hold around 0.37%. The V end lost 3 bases, the J end lost 10 bases, and 16 bases lay between the germline ends. Germline CDR1 and CDR2: SGDLS and YYNGEE. This CDR3 spans 13 amino acids. The receptor was isolated from a man younger than 30 in good health. Some clones in this sample may be carry-over from other donors' samples. The chain joins TRBV9 to TRBJ1-1; D unresolved. The specimen sequenced was naive CD4+ T cells from PBMCs. Subset meaning: CD45RA+ positively selected. The CDR3 DNA reads TGTGCCAGCAGCGCTGGGGATATGTTGGTAGCTTTCTTT. Encoded protein: CASSAGDMLVAFF. Variable domain in full (rest from reference TRBV9 and TRBJ1-1): DSGVTQTPKHLITATGQRVTLRCSPRSGDLSVYWYQQSLDQGLQFLIQYYNGEERAKGNILERFSAQQFPDLHSELNLSSLELGDSALYFCASSAGDMLVAFFGQGTRLTVV.